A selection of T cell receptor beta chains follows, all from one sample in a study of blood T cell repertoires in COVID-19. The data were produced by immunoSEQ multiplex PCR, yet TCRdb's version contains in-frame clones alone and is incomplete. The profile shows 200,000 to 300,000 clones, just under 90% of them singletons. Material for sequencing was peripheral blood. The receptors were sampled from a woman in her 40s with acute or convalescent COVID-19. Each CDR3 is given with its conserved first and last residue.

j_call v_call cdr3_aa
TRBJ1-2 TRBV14 CASSRETGGAGGYTF
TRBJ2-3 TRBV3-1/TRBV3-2 CASSPLPGRDTDTQYF
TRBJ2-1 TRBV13 CASSLVAGDFSSNEQFF
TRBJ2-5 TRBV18 CASSPPAKTQETQYF
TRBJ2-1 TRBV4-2 CASSQDVGVWNEQFF
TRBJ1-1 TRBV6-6 CASRTDSRNTEAFF
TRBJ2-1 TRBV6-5 CASSYSRSSYNEQFF
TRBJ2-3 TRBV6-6 CASSYGFGGSTDTQYF
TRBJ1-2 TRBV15 CATSGGGRLIRYGYTF
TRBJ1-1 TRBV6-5 CASSYRRGQLNTEAFF
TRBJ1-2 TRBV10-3 CAISAVTGVLTYGYTF
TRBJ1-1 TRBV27 CASSLDRGAGEAFF
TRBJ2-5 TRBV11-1 CASSPGNRETQYF
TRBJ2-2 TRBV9 CASSVGTVTGELFF
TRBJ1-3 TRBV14 CASSPLRDRVRNTIYF
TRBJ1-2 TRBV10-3 CAISAGNGYTF
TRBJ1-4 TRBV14 CASSLRDSTINEKLFF
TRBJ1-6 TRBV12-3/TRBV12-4 CATNRGNSPLHF
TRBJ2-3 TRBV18 CASSPRPGQSHSTDTQYF
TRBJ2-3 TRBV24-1 CATSDPTVSSTDTQYF
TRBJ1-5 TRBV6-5 CATAGRGEMEPQHF
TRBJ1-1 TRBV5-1 CASSLTGLNTEAFF
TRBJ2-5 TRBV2 CASSSGTSGAYQETQYF
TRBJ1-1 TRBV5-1 CASSLVLARRAEAFF
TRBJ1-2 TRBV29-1 CSVLAWTPEPGYTF
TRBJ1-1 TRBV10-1 CASSESGTGVNTEAFF
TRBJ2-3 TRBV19 CASTRGTSGDTQYF
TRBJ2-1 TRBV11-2 CASSSYSGGINEQFF
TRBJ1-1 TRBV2 CASSEGGTGSRVAFF
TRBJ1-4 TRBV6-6 CASSFPATGLNEKLFF
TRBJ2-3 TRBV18 CASSPPSRVLGSTDTQYF
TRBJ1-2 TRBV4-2 CASSLDRGHGYTF
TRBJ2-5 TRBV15 CATSRGSGGDQETQYF
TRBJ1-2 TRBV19 CASSHWDRGLYGYTF
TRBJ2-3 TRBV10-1 CASSLTGSTDTQYF
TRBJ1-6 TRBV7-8 CASSLGGGGLASPLHF
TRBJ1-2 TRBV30 CAWSQQGLLYGYTF
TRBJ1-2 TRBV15 CATSRHRDRVNYGYTF
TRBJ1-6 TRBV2 CASSEAGGAISPLHF
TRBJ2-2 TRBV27 CASNPLGWEEVGELFF
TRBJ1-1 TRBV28 CASSLWPGVAFF
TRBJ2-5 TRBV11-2 CASSWDRGLETQYF
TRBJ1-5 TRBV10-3 CAISSGEDQPQHF
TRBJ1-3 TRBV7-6 CASSLDGTDGNTIYF
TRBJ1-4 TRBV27 CASSLGRGNEKLFF